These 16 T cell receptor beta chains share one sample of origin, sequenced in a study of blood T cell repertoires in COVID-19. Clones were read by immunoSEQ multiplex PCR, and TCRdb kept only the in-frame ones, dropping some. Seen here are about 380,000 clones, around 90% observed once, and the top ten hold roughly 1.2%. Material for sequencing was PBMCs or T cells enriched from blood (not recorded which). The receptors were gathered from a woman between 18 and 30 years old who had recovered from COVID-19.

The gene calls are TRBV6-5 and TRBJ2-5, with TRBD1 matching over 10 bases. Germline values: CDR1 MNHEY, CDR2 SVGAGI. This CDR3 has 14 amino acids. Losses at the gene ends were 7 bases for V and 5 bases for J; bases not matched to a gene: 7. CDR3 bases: TGTGCCAGCAACAGACAGGGGGCGCGGGAGACCCAGTACTTC. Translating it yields CASNRQGARETQYF.

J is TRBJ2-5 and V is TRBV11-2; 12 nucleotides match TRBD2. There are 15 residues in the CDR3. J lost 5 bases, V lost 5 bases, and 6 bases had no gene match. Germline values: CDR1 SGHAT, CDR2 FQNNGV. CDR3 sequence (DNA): TGTGCCAGCAGCGTAACTAGCGGGGGGCCGGAGACCCAGTACTTC. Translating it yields CASSVTSGGPETQYF.

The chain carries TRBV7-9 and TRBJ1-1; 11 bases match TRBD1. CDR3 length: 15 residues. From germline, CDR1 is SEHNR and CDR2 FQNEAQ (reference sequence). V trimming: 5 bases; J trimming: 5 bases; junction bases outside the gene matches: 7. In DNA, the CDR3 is TGTGCCAGCAGCCTAGGACAGGGGGCGAGGACTGAAGCTTTCTTT. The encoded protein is CASSLGQGARTEAFF.

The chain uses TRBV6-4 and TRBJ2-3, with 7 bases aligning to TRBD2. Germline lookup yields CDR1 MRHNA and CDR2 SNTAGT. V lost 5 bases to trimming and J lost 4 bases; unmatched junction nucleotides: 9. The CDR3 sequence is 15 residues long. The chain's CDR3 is CASSRLAGSADTQYF. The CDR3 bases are TGTGCCAGCAGTCGACTAGCAGGCTCAGCAGATACGCAGTATTTT.

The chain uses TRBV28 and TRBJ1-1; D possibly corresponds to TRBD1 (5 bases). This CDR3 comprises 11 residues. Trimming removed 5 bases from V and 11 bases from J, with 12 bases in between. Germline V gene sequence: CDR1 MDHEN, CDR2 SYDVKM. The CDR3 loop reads CASSQVTAAFF. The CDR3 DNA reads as TGTGCCAGCAGTCAGGTGACAGCGGCTTTCTTT.

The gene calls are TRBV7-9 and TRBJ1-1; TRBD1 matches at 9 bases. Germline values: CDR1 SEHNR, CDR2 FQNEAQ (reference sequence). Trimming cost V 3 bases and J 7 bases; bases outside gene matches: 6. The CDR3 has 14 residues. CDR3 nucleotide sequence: TGTGCCAGCAGCTTCTGGACAGGGGAAAGTGAAGCTTTCTTT. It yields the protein CASSFWTGESEAFF.

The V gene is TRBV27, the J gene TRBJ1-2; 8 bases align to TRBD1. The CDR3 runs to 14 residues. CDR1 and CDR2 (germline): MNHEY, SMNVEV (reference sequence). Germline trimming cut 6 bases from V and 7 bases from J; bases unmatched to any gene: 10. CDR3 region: CASSASTGVIGYTF. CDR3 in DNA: TGTGCCAGCAGCGCATCGACAGGGGTTATTGGCTACACCTTC.

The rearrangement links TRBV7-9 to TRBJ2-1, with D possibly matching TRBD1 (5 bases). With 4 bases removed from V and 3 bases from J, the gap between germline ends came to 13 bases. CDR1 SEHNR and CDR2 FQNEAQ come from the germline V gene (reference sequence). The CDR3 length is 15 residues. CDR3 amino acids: CASSSANQGYNEQFF. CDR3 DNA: TGTGCCAGCAGCTCGGCCAATCAGGGCTACAATGAGCAGTTCTTC.

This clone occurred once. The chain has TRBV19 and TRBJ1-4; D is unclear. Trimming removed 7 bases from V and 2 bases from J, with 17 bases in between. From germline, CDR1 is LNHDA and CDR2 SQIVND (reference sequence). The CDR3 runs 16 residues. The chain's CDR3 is CASTPLYTRTNEKLFF. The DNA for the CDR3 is TGTGCCAGTACCCCTTTGTATACTCGGACTAATGAAAAACTGTTTTTT.

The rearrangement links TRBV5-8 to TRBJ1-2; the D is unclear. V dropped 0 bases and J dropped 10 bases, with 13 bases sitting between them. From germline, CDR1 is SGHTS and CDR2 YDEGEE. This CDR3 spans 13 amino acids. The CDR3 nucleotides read TGTGCCAGCAGCTTGGTCGGCCAGGCTATCTACACCTTC. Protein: CASSLVGQAIYTF. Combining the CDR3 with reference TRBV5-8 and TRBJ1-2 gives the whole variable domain EAGVTQSPTHLIKTRGQQATLRCSPISGHTSVYWYQQALGLGLQFLLWYDEGEERNRGNFPPRFSGRQFPNYSSELNVNALELEDSALYLCASSLVGQAIYTFGSGTRLTVV.

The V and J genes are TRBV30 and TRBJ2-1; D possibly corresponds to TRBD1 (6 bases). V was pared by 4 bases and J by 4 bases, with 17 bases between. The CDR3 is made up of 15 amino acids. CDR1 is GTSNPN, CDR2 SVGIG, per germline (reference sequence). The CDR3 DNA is TGTGCCTGGACCACCCCAGGGGCGTTATACAATGAGCAGTTCTTC. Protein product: CAWTTPGALYNEQFF.

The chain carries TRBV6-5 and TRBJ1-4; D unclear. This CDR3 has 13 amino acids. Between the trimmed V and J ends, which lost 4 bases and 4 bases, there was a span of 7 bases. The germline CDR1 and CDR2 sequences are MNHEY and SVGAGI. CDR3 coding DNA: TGTGCCAGCAGTTTGGGCCTTAATGAAAAACTGTTTTTT. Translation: CASSLGLNEKLFF.

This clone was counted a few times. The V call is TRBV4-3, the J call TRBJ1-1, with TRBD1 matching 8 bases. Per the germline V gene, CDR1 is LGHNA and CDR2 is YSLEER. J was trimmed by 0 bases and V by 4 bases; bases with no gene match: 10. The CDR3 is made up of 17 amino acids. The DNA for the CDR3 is TGCGCCAGCAGCCCTGGGCCAGGGGGCGGCATGAACACTGAAGCTTTCTTT. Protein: CASSPGPGGGMNTEAFF.

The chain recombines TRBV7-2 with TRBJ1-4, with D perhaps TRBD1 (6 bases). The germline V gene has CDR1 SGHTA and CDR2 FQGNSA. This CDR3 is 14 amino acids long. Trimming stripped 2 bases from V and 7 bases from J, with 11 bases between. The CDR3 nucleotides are TGTGCCAGCAGCTTATTACAGGGCAGTGAAAAACTGTTTTTT. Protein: CASSLLQGSEKLFF.

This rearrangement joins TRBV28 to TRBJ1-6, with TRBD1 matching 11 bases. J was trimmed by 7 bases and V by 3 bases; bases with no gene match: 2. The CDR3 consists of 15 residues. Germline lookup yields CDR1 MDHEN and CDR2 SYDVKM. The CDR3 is CASSFGQGANSPLHF. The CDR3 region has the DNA TGTGCCAGCAGTTTCGGACAGGGGGCGAATTCACCCCTCCACTTT.

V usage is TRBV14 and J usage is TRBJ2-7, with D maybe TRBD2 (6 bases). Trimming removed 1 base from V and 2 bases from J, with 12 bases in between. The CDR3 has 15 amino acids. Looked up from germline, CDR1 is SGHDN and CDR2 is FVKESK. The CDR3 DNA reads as TGTGCCAGCAGCCAAGTTAGGACTAACCCCTACGAGCAGTACTTC. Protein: CASSQVRTNPYEQYF.